The subject of this entry is one TCR beta chain. Its specificity is unknown. The sample originates from a study of immune heterogeneity within non-small cell lung tumors. Study context: Squamous cell carcinomas accounted for 4 of the tumors, non-squamous carcinomas for roughly 10, and 1 was not otherwise specified.

The CDR3 loop spans 14 amino acids. Trimming at V came to 4 bases and at J to 8 bases, leaving 7 bases not matched to a gene. Germline V gene sequence: CDR1 MNHGY, CDR2 SVAAGI. It was with 32 V and 13 J primers that multiplex PCR amplified TCR beta CDR3. TCRdb processed the multiplex PCR reads anew with MiXCR; each CDR3 protein has one entry. The profile shows 2,500 to 3,000 distinct CDR3 sequences, 26% of them singletons. Study observations and caveats: Although only moderate, the correlation of local T-cell clonality with local tumor mutational burden was significant (R about 0.34). The repertoire of each individual patient held high-frequency T-cell receptor beta clonotypes that were largely distinct from those of other patients.

Template input, which was bulk tumor genomic DNA, totaled roughly 540 ng per sample. Every primary tumor yielded several biopsies, spaced far apart, that were taken during surgery. Curative operations were performed on patients who had untreated, newly diagnosed non-small cell lung cancer. Newly diagnosed non-small cell lung cancer patients undergoing curative-intent surgery served as donors. Sequencing used lung tumor tissue. V gene TRBV6-9 combines with J gene TRBJ2-1, with 8 bases lining up with TRBD1. The clonotype originates from a man between 60 and 75 years old with non-small cell lung cancer. CDR3 sequence (DNA): TGTGCCAGCAGTTCCCTCGGACAGGGCGATGAGCAGTTCTTC. Translation: CASSSLGQGDEQFF.